This TCR beta chain appears in the sequencing data of a study of cytomegalovirus exposure and HLA in healthy donors. Primers: 60 Vbeta forward and 13 Jbeta reverse. Repertoires were generated with immunoSEQ multiplex PCR, while TCRdb's copy carries only in-frame clones and drops some. This sample carries approximately 270,000 clones, about 80% of them seen once, and the ten largest clones take about 0.28%. Concerning this clone itself: The antigen remains unidentified.

Study-level points and caveats: A later analysis reported that several of the most significant clusters appeared to be linked to common viral pathogens, among them Epstein-Barr virus. Generally TCR sequences proved uncommon, though certain public TCRs appeared in numerous donors. TCR association rates varied by HLA locus in a later analysis, with DRB1 highest and HLA-C lowest. Within the data, a cluster of highly shared sequence variants was likely a sequencing artifact.

This receptor was taken from a girl between 2 and 10 years old in good health and CMV-seronegative. The specimen was PBMCs.

The CDR3 here is CASSSGKYRDRAHEQYF. DNA of the CDR3: TGTGCCAGCAGTTCGGGGAAGTACCGGGACAGGGCCCACGAGCAGTACTTC. The chain joins TRBV27 to TRBJ2-5, with 9 bases identical to TRBD1. The J call may be incorrect, as the DNA end agrees better with TRBJ2-7. The CDR3 is made up of 17 amino acids. CDR1 is MNHEY and CDR2 is SMNVEV in the germline V gene (reference sequence).